Listed below are T cell receptor beta chains from one sample, sequenced in a study of T cells in Graves' hyperthyroidism and ophthalmopathy. Using its own MiXCR run on the multiplex PCR reads, TCRdb lists one record per CDR3 protein. Among hundreds of thousands of distinct CDR3 sequences listed, approximately 14% were seen once. Sequenced: blood. The source of these receptors is a woman aged 45 to 65 with Graves' ophthalmopathy. CDR3s include the opening cysteine and the closing phenylalanine or tryptophan. D genes are given only for firm matches. Some rows have no size entry. The others give once, few or many, or a class for an expanded clone.

clone size	V gene	D gene	J gene	CDR3 DNA	CDR3 protein
many	TRBV7-9	TRBD2	TRBJ2-5	TGTGCCAGCAGTGAAGCGGGAGGCTTCCAAGAGACCCAGTACTTC	CASSEAGGFQETQYF
many	TRBV7-9	NA	TRBJ1-2	TGTGCCCTAACTGGGGGCTATGGCTACACCTTC	CALTGGYGYTF
many	TRBV5-1	NA	TRBJ2-1	TGCGCCAGCAGCTTGGAAACAGGGACCTACAATGAGCAGTTCTTC	CASSLETGTYNEQFF
many	TRBV18	TRBD1	TRBJ2-7	TGTGCCAGCTCCTATGACAGGGCGGGCGAGCAGTACTTC	CASSYDRAGEQYF
NA	TRBV6-1	NA	TRBJ2-5	TGTGCCAGCAGTTACAAGCGCTTCCAAGAGACCCAGTACTTC	CASSYKRFQETQYF
NA	TRBV28	TRBD1	TRBJ2-7	TGTGCCAGCAGTTTGCCCGCCGGGACAGGCTACGAGCAGTACTTC	CASSLPAGTGYEQYF
NA	TRBV20-1	NA	TRBJ2-2	TGCAGTGCTAGAGATACATACGGGGAGCTGTTTTTT	CSARDTYGELFF
NA	TRBV10-3	NA	TRBJ2-3	TGTGCCATCAGTTCGAGTGCTAGCACAGATACGCAGTATTTT	CAISSSASTDTQYF
few	TRBV9	NA	TRBJ2-1	TGTGCCAGCAGCACTACCCTAGCGTCGTTTTCGGATGAGCAGTTCTTC	CASSTTLASFSDEQFF
many	TRBV12-3/TRBV12-4	NA	TRBJ2-7	TGTGCCAGCAGGGACCGGGACGGAGCCTACGAGCAGTACTTC	CASRDRDGAYEQYF
many	TRBV5-6	TRBD2	TRBJ2-7	TGTGCCAGCAGCTCGAAGCGGGAGCGCGAGCAGTACTTC	CASSSKREREQYF
many	TRBV14	TRBD1	TRBJ1-1	TGTGCCAGCAGCCTGGGCAGGGGGCGATGGAACACTGAAGCTTTCTTT	CASSLGRGRWNTEAFF
many	TRBV3-1	NA	TRBJ2-4	TGTGCCAGCAGCGGCTTAGGGGTAGCCAAAAACATTCAGTACTTC	CASSGLGVAKNIQYF
NA	TRBV5-1	NA	TRBJ2-1	TGCGCCAGCAGCTTGGGGCTCGACCTTATACTGGGGGATGAGCAGTTCTTC	CASSLGLDLILGDEQFF
many	TRBV6-2/TRBV6-3	NA	TRBJ2-7	TGTGCCAGCAGTTTCTCGGGGAACTCCTACGAGCAGTACTTC	CASSFSGNSYEQYF
many	TRBV30	NA	TRBJ2-7	TGTGCCTGGAGTACCGGACAATTCTCCTACGAGCAGTACTTC	CAWSTGQFSYEQYF
NA	TRBV4-1	TRBD2	TRBJ2-1	TGCGCCAGCAGCCATTTAGGGACTAGCGGGAGTGACAATGAGCAGTTCTTC	CASSHLGTSGSDNEQFF
many	TRBV3-1	NA	TRBJ1-3	TGTGCCAGCAGCCAAGATCAGGTCCTTCCATCTGGAAACACCATATATTTT	CASSQDQVLPSGNTIYF
many	TRBV12-5	NA	TRBJ1-1	TGTGCTAGTGGTTATGGCCCGGGAATAAGCACTGAAGCTTTCTTT	CASGYGPGISTEAFF
few	TRBV7-2	NA	TRBJ2-1	TGTGCCAGCAGCTTTTCCGGGACAAACTACAATGAGCAGTTCTTC	CASSFSGTNYNEQFF
many	TRBV7-2	TRBD1	TRBJ2-1	TGTGCCAGCAGCCCTCTCCATAGCTGGGGACAGGGTATCTACAATGAGCAGTTCTTC	CASSPLHSWGQGIYNEQFF
once	TRBV7-2	NA	TRBJ2-1	TGTGCCAGCAGCTCTGGGGGGCCGGCTCTAAGTGAGCAGTTCTTC	CASSSGGPALSEQFF
many	TRBV3-1	NA	TRBJ2-5	TGTGCCAGCAGCCAAACCCCGACCGGACAAGAGACCCAGTACTTC	CASSQTPTGQETQYF
NA	TRBV5-1	TRBD2	TRBJ2-1	TGCGCCAGCAGCCCGGGACTAGCGGGGCCCAATGAGCAGTTCTTC	CASSPGLAGPNEQFF
many	TRBV12-3/TRBV12-4	TRBD1	TRBJ2-1	TGTGCCAGCAGTTTAGTTGCGACAGGGTGGTACAATGAGCAGTTCTTC	CASSLVATGWYNEQFF
many	TRBV28	NA	TRBJ2-5	TGTGCCAGCAGTGCCTTTGCGGGAAAAACCCAAGAGACCCAGTACTTC	CASSAFAGKTQETQYF